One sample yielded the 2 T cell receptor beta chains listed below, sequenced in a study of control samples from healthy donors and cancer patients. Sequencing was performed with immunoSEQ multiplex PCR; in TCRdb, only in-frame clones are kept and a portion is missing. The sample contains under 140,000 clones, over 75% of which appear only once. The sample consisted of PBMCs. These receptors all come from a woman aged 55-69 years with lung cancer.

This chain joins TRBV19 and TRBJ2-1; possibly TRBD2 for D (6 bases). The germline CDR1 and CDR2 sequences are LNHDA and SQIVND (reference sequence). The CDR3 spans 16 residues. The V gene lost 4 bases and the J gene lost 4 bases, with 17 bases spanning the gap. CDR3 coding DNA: TGTGCCAGTAGTACCCTGGCGGGGATTTATTACAATGAGCAGTTCTTC. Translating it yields CASSTLAGIYYNEQFF.

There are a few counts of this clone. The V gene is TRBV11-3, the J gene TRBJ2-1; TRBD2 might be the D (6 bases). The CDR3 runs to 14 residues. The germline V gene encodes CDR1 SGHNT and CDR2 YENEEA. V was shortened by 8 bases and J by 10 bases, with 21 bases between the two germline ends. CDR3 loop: CASDRDSSNREQFF. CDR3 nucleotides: TGTGCCAGCGACCGGGACTCCTCAAACAGAGAGCAGTTCTTC.